This is a list of T cell receptor beta chains from one sample in a study of neurological immune-mediated disorders. TCRdb called the 5' RACE reads again in MiXCR, with one record for every CDR3 protein. The sample has about 79,000 distinct CDR3 sequences; around an eighth are singletons. The sample taken for sequencing was PBMCs. The receptors stem from a woman aged 45-59 years in good health. Each CDR3 is given with its conserved first and last residue. D genes are given only for firm matches. Size tells how often a clone was seen (once, few, many) or the class of an expanded clone, and some rows leave it out.

CDR3aa	CDR3nt	j_gene	abundance	v_gene	d_gene
CASSSRTGWENTIYF	TGTGCCAGCAGTTCCCGGACAGGGTGGGAAAACACCATATATTTT	TRBJ1-3	.	TRBV12-3/TRBV12-4	TRBD1
CASRTLQTEKLFF	TGTGCCAGCAGGACACTTCAGACTGAAAAACTGTTTTTT	TRBJ1-4	many	TRBV28	.
CSAYGFVKTEAFF	TGCAGTGCTTACGGATTTGTAAAGACTGAAGCTTTCTTT	TRBJ1-1	many	TRBV20-1	.
CSVENPTNYGYTF	TGCAGCGTTGAGAATCCAACCAACTATGGCTACACCTTC	TRBJ1-2	many	TRBV29-1	.
CASSQGVYGYTF	TGTGCCAGCAGCCAGGGGGTCTATGGCTACACCTTC	TRBJ1-2	many	TRBV5-6	TRBD1
CASNRDSNQPQHF	TGTGCCAGCAACCGGGACAGCAATCAGCCCCAGCATTTT	TRBJ1-5	many	TRBV12-3/TRBV12-4	.
CASSVAGRNTWELFF	TGCGCCAGCAGCGTAGCGGGGCGCAACACCTGGGAGCTGTTTTTT	TRBJ2-2	.	TRBV5-1	TRBD2
CASSRTRDSNTDTQYF	TGTGCCAGCAGCCGGACCCGGGACTCGAACACAGATACGCAGTATTTT	TRBJ2-3	many	TRBV7-3	.
CASRFSRPGGPYNEQFF	TGTGCCAGCAGGTTCAGTCGGCCAGGGGGCCCCTACAATGAGCAGTTCTTC	TRBJ2-1	many	TRBV5-5	TRBD1
CAISDPNYEQYF	TGTGCCATCAGTGACCCCAACTACGAGCAGTACTTC	TRBJ2-7	many	TRBV10-3	.
CASSSGTGGTGELFF	TGCGCCAGCAGCTCCGGGACAGGGGGCACCGGGGAGCTGTTTTTT	TRBJ2-2	many	TRBV5-1	TRBD1
CASSQRGSTDTQYF	TGTGCCAGCAGCCAGCGGGGTAGCACAGATACGCAGTATTTT	TRBJ2-3	many	TRBV3-1	.
CASSDASGRAGETQYF	TGTGCCAGCAGTGATGCAAGCGGGAGGGCTGGCGAGACCCAGTACTTC	TRBJ2-5	.	TRBV12-3/TRBV12-4	TRBD2
CASSPRTSGGTDTQYF	TGTGCCAGCAGCCCGCGGACTAGCGGGGGCACAGATACGCAGTATTTT	TRBJ2-3	.	TRBV9	TRBD2
CASSYSLGYEQYF	TGTGCCAGCAGTTACTCATTGGGGTACGAGCAGTACTTC	TRBJ2-7	medium-sized	TRBV6-5	.
CASSLGARNLGTDTQYF	TGTGCCAGCAGCTTAGGAGCTAGGAACCTTGGCACAGATACGCAGTATTTT	TRBJ2-3	many	TRBV7-2	.
CSARDSPEGYGYTF	TGCAGTGCTAGAGACAGTCCAGAAGGATATGGCTACACCTTC	TRBJ1-2	many	TRBV20-1	.
CASSPRGSSDGYYTF	TGCGCCAGCAGCCCGAGGGGGAGCAGTGACGGCTACTACACCTTC	TRBJ1-2	many	TRBV5-1	.
CASSTLAVSIQYF	TGTGCCAGCAGTACTCTAGCGGTTAGCATTCAGTACTTC	TRBJ2-4	many	TRBV12-3/TRBV12-4	TRBD2
CASSLVVTVDYEQYF	TGTGCCAGCAGCTTAGTAGTGACGGTGGATTACGAGCAGTACTTC	TRBJ2-7	many	TRBV7-8	.
CASTSTGAGEFF	TGTGCCAGCACCTCGACGGGGGCAGGGGAGTTCTTC	TRBJ2-1	many	TRBV2	.
CASSFFVPREAKNIQYF	TGTGCCAGCAGCTTTTTTGTTCCGCGGGAAGCCAAAAACATTCAGTACTTC	TRBJ2-4	many	TRBV7-8	.
CASSSTRTGSETQYF	TGTGCCAGCAGTTCGACAAGGACAGGATCAGAGACCCAGTACTTC	TRBJ2-5	.	TRBV6-6	TRBD1
CSARDAGQSSYEQYF	TGCAGTGCTAGAGATGCGGGACAGAGCTCCTACGAGCAGTACTTC	TRBJ2-7	.	TRBV20-1	.
CASRPRASGNTGELFF	TGCGCCAGCAGACCCAGGGCTAGCGGGAACACCGGGGAGCTGTTTTTT	TRBJ2-2	.	TRBV7-8	TRBD2
CSVSSQGVDGYTF	TGCAGCGTGTCTAGCCAGGGGGTCGATGGCTACACCTTC	TRBJ1-2	many	TRBV29-1	TRBD1
CATLDHPTEAFF	TGTGCCACCCTCGACCATCCCACTGAAGCTTTCTTT	TRBJ1-1	.	TRBV9	.
CASSLDREGAGNTIYF	TGTGCCAGCAGCCTCGACAGGGAGGGTGCTGGAAACACCATATATTTT	TRBJ1-3	many	TRBV6-5	TRBD1
CASSQDSGGGEQYF	TGTGCCAGCAGCCAAGATTCTGGCGGAGGCGAGCAGTACTTC	TRBJ2-7	many	TRBV3-1	.
CASTSRAGANVLTF	TGTGCCAGCACCTCCCGTGCTGGGGCCAACGTCCTGACTTTC	TRBJ2-6	many	TRBV11-3	.
CASSFGQVETQYF	TGCGCCAGCAGCTTTGGACAGGTGGAGACCCAGTACTTC	TRBJ2-5	many	TRBV5-1	TRBD1